The source of this T cell receptor beta chain is a study of T cell responses to AZD1222 COVID-19 vaccine. Study-level points and caveats: Donors were mostly white British, more females; clonal diversity possibly underestimated. CD4 TCRs associated with vaccination spanned spike, dominating at 160-218 and 743-854. With two AZD1222 doses given, Spike-specific TCR breadth and depth both rose.

Generated by immunoSEQ multiplex PCR, the TCRdb table keeps only in-frame clones and is missing some. In the table there are about 140,000 clones, 90% to 95% of which are singletons. Trimming cost V 4 bases and J 6 bases; bases outside gene matches: 27. The CDR3 runs 21 residues. Germline values: CDR1 MDHEN, CDR2 SYDVKM. Pooled together were second doses at about 4 or about 12 weeks. Of note for this clone: Its antigen is currently unknown.

The sample was peripheral blood, taken 28 days after the second AZD1222 dose. This receptor was identified in an adult who received the AZD1222 COVID-19 vaccine. The chain combines TRBV28 with TRBJ2-7, with TRBD1 matching 10 bases. The CDR3 is CASSSSRPGQGTWRGLSEQYF. The CDR3 DNA is TGTGCCAGCAGTTCCTCACGCCCGGGACAGGGGACTTGGAGAGGGTTGAGCGAGCAGTACTTC.